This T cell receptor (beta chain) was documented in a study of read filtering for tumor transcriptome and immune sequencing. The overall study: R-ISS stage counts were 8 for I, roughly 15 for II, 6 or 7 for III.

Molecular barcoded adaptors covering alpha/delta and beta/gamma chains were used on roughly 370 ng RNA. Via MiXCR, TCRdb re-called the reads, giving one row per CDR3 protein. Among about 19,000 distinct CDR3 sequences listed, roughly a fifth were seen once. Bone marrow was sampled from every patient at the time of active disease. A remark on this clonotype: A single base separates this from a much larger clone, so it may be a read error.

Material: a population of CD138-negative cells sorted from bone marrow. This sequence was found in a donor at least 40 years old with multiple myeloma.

CDR3 residues: CSARGLRGASSYEQYF. The CDR3 nucleotides are TGCAGTGCTAGAGGTTTACGGGGGGCCTCGTCCTACGAGCAGTACTTC. This chain links TRBV20-1 with TRBJ2-7, with D maybe TRBD2 (7 bases). Germline V gene data show CDR1 as DFQATT and CDR2 as SNEGSKA (reference sequence). Trimming pared 1 base from V and 1 base from J, leaving 17 bases between. The CDR3 runs 16 residues.